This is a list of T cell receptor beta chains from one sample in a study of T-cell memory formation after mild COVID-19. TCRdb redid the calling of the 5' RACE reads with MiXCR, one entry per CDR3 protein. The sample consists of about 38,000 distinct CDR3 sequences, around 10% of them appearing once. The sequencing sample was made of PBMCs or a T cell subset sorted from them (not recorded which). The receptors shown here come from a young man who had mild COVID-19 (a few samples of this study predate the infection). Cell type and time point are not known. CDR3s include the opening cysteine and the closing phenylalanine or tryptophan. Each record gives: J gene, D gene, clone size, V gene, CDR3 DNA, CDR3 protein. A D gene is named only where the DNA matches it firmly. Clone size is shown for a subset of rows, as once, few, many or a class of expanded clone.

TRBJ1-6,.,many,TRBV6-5,TGTGCCAGCAGCAACACTTATAAGGATTCACCCCTCCACTTT,CASSNTYKDSPLHF
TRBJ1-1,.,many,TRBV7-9,TGTGCCAGCAGCTTAAGGAGGAGTGGGGCAGCTAACACTGAAGCTTTCTTT,CASSLRRSGAANTEAFF
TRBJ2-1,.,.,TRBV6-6,TGTGCCAGCAGTTACTCGACGGGTGAGCAGTTCTTC,CASSYSTGEQFF
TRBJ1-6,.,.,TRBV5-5,TGTGCCAGCAGCTTGCAGCCCTCCAGGCATCCCCCTCCAACCCTCCACTTT,CASSLQPSRHPPPTLHF
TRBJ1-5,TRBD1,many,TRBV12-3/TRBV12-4,TGTGCCAGCAGTGGGACAGGGGGCCACGAGGGGCCCCAGCATTTT,CASSGTGGHEGPQHF
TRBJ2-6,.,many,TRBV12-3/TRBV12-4,TGTGCCAGCAGTTTAATGTGGGGCCCCCTTCCGGTCCTGACTTTC,CASSLMWGPLPVLTF
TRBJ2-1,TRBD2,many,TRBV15,TGTGCCACCAGCAGAGACCCCCTAGCGGGGGCCAATGGGCAGTTCTTC,CATSRDPLAGANGQFF
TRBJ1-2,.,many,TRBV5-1,TGCGCCAGCAGCTTCCCCGAAGGGGCTCCCCTATATGGCTACACCTTC,CASSFPEGAPLYGYTF
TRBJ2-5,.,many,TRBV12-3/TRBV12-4,TGTGCCAGCAGGCAAGACAGGTACCAAGAGACCCAGTACTTC,CASRQDRYQETQYF
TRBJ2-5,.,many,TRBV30,TGTGCCTGGAGTGTAACCGAAGAGACCCAGTACTTC,CAWSVTEETQYF
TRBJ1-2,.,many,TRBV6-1,TGTGCCAGCAGGGACATCTTAAACTATGGCTACACCTTC,CASRDILNYGYTF
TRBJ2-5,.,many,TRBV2,TGTGCCAGCAGGGGTACTAGTACTCAAGAGACCCAGTACTTC,CASRGTSTQETQYF
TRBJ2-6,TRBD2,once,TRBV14,TGTGCCAGCAGCCAATTCGGACTAGCGGGAGCTCATGGGGCCAACGTCCTGACTTTC,CASSQFGLAGAHGANVLTF
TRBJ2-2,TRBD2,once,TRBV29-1,TGCAGCGTCACTAGCGGGAGTTCCGGGGAGCTGTTTTTT,CSVTSGSSGELFF
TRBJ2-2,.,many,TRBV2,TGTGCCAGCAGTTCCCCCGGCACCGGGGAGCTGTTTTTT,CASSSPGTGELFF
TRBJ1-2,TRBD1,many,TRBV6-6,TGTGCCAGCAGTTCAGGACAGGGGATTAGCGGCTACACCTTC,CASSSGQGISGYTF
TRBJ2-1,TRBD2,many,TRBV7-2,TGTGCCAGCAGCTTATCCAGCGGGGGGGCAAATGAGCAGTTCTTC,CASSLSSGGANEQFF
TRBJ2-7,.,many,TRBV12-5,TGTGCTAGTGGTTTGGTACGATTGACAGCGGAACCCTACGAGCAGTACTTC,CASGLVRLTAEPYEQYF
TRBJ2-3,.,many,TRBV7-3,TGTGCCAGCAGCCCCCGGGCAGCCAGCACAGATACGCAGTATTTT,CASSPRAASTDTQYF
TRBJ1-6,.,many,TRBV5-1,TGCGCCAGCAGCTTTTCTACAGGTCAGTCACCCCTCCACTTT,CASSFSTGQSPLHF
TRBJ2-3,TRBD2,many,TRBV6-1,TGTGCCAGCAGTGAAGGGACTAGCGGGGGGGCAGATACGCAGTATTTT,CASSEGTSGGADTQYF
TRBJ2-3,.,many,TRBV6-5,TGTGCCAGCAGTTACCGTTTCCGAGGGCTGCGAGATACGCAGTATTTT,CASSYRFRGLRDTQYF
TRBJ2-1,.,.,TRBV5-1,TGCGCCAGCAGCCTCGGTTCTCTCCCCTACAATGAGCAGTTCTTC,CASSLGSLPYNEQFF
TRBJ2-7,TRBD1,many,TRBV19,TGTGCCAGTAGTCTCCCGGGACAGAGGTACGAGCAGTACTTC,CASSLPGQRYEQYF
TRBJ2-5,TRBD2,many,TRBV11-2,TGTGCCAGCAGCCCGGGACTAGCGGGGCTCCTGGGGGAGACCCAGTACTTC,CASSPGLAGLLGETQYF
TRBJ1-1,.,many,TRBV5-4,TGTGCCAGCAGCTTTTTAAGTGAAGCTTTCTTT,CASSFLSEAFF
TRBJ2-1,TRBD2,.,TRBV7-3,TGTGCCAGCAGCCCGGGGGGGACATACAATGAGCAGTTCTTC,CASSPGGTYNEQFF
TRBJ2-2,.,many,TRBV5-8,TGTGCCAGCAGCTTGGAACGGGGCCCACGGCTGTTTTTT,CASSLERGPRLFF
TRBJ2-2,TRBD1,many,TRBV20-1,TGCAGTGCTAGATTGGGACAGGGGGGATACACCGGGGAGCTGTTTTTT,CSARLGQGGYTGELFF
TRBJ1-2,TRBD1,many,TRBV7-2,TGTGCCAGCAGCCAGAGACAGGGACCGAGTGGCTACACCTTC,CASSQRQGPSGYTF
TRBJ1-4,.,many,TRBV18,TGTGCCAGCTCACCACCGGGGCGGAGTGCAACTAATGAAAAACTGTTTTTT,CASSPPGRSATNEKLFF
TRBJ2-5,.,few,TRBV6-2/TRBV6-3,TGTGCCAGCAGTTACTCGGGAGTGCGGGGAGAGCAAGAGACCCAGTACTTC,CASSYSGVRGEQETQYF
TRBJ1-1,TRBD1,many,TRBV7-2,TGTGCCAGCAGCTCGACAGGGAGTCCCGCTTTCTTT,CASSSTGSPAFF
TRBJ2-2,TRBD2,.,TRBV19,TGTGCCAGTAGGCCACCCCCATACGGGGGGGCCACCGGGGAGCTGTTTTTT,CASRPPPYGGATGELFF
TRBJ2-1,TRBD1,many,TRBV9,TGTGCCAGCAGCGGCATGGGACAGGGATACAATGAGCAGTTCTTC,CASSGMGQGYNEQFF
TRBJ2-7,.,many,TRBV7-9,TGTGCCAGCAGCTTGTCCCTAGAGCAGTACTTC,CASSLSLEQYF
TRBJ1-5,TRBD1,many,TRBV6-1,TGTGCCAGCAGTGAAGCGGAGGGGACAGGGGGACAGCCCCAGCATTTT,CASSEAEGTGGQPQHF
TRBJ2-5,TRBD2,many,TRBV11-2,TGTGCCAGCAGAACTAGCGGGGGCAGCGGAGAGACCCAGTACTTC,CASRTSGGSGETQYF
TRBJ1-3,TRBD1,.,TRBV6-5,TGTGCCAGCAGCCTGACAGGGGCCGGATTTGGAAACACCATATATTTT,CASSLTGAGFGNTIYF
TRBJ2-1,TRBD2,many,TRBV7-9,TGTGCCAGCAGCTTAGCCTCTAGCGGGGAGCAGTTCTTC,CASSLASSGEQFF
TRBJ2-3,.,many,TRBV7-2,TGTGCCAGCAGCTTAGGACTCCCCCGGGTAGCTACGCAGTATTTT,CASSLGLPRVATQYF
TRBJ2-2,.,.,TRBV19,TGTGCCAGTATCTCTTGGACCGGGGAGCTGTTTTTT,CASISWTGELFF
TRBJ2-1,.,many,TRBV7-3,TGTGCCAGCAGTTCGGGGAGACTAAACAATGAGCAGTTCTTC,CASSSGRLNNEQFF
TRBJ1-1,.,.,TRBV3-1,TGTGCCAGCAGCCAAATAGGAGACACTGAAGCTTTCTTT,CASSQIGDTEAFF
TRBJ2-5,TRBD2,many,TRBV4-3,TGCGCCAGCAGCCAAGAATATGCGGGGGGGCCATTAGAGACCCAGTACTTC,CASSQEYAGGPLETQYF
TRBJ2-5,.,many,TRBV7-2,TGTGCCAGCAGCTTCGCCCGAGAGACCCAGTACTTC,CASSFARETQYF
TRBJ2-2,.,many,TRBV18,TGTGCCAGCTCACCGACAATCTCTACCGGGGAGCTGTTTTTT,CASSPTISTGELFF